These 8 T cell receptor beta chains originate from one sample sequenced in a study of OX40 agonist ivuxolimab in advanced cancers. Clones were read by immunoSEQ multiplex PCR, and TCRdb kept only the in-frame ones, dropping some. This sample has 90,000 or so clones, with 89% found just once. The material was CD4+ or CD8+ T cells sorted from blood, obtained in a trial of the OX40 agonist ivuxolimab. These TCRs come from an adult with an advanced solid tumor such as melanoma, head and neck, liver or kidney cancer.

The V and J genes are TRBV7-8 and TRBJ2-5; TRBD2 aligns across 12 bases. V was clipped by 2 bases and J by 2 bases; unmatched bases: 6. The germline gives CDR1 SGHVS, CDR2 FQNEAQ. The CDR3 length is 17 residues. CDR3 in DNA: TGTGCCAGCAGCTTACGAACCGGGACTAGCGGGCAAGAGACCCAGTACTTC. Amino acid sequence: CASSLRTGTSGQETQYF.

The CDR3 region is CASSLRTAREEQYF. In nucleotides, the CDR3 is TGTGCCAGCAGCTTGAGGACAGCTCGGGAGGAGCAGTACTTC. This chain connects TRBV7-2 to TRBJ2-7; possibly TRBD1 or TRBD2 for D (6 bases each). The germline V gene has CDR1 SGHTA and CDR2 FQGNSA. V gave up 3 bases and J gave up 7 bases, with 16 bases separating them. CDR3 length: 14 residues.

This rearrangement joins TRBV6-1 to TRBJ1-1, with D uncertain. Germline-derived CDR1 and CDR2 are MNHNS and SASEGT. This CDR3 is 13 amino acids long. The ends were cut back, 2 bases at V and 0 bases at J, with 4 bases in the middle. The CDR3 nucleotides are TGTGCCAGCAGTGAACACGTGAACACTGAAGCTTTCTTT. This gives the protein CASSEHVNTEAFF.

This clone came up once. The chain employs TRBV2 and TRBJ1-5, with a tentative D call TRBD1 (5 bases). Germline V CDR1 and CDR2: SNHLY, FYNNEI. V was clipped by 6 bases and J by 0 bases, with 12 bases between them. The length of the CDR3 is 15 residues. The CDR3 reads CASRADRVSNQPQHF. For the CDR3, the DNA is TGTGCCAGCAGAGCCGACAGAGTTAGCAATCAGCCCCAGCATTTT.

The chain uses TRBV11-3 and TRBJ1-1; no definite D call. V was cut by 3 bases and J by 2 bases, with 13 bases left in between. CDR3 length equals 15 residues. Germline CDR1 is SGHNT and CDR2 is YENEEA. Written as DNA, the CDR3 is TGTGCCAGCAGCTTGGGCATTCTCGGAAACACTGAAGCTTTCTTT. Amino acids: CASSLGILGNTEAFF.

The chain recombines TRBV6-6 with TRBJ2-5, with D possibly being TRBD2 (6 bases). CDR3 size: 14 residues. The germline gives CDR1 MNHNY, CDR2 SVGAGI (reference sequence). V gave up 6 bases and J gave up 0 bases, with 11 bases separating them. The CDR3 sequence: CASSKGLYQETQYF. The DNA of the CDR3 is TGTGCCAGCAGCAAGGGACTGTACCAAGAGACCCAGTACTTC.

V usage is TRBV4-1 and J usage is TRBJ2-2, with TRBD2 matching over 10 bases. Germline-derived CDR1 and CDR2 are MGHRA and YSYEKL. Trimming removed 0 bases from V and 7 bases from J; junction bases left unmatched: 8. This CDR3 contains 17 residues. CDR3 sequence: CASSQDTSGGADGELFF. For the CDR3, the DNA is TGCGCCAGCAGCCAAGATACCAGCGGGGGGGCCGACGGGGAGCTGTTTTTT.

The chain joins TRBV11-3 to TRBJ2-1; D not resolved. V dropped 5 bases and J dropped 6 bases, with 11 bases sitting between them. The CDR3 is 13 residues long. Germline V gives CDR1 SGHNT, CDR2 YENEEA. Here the CDR3 reads CASSINDLNEQFF. For the CDR3, the DNA is TGTGCCAGCAGCATCAACGACCTCAATGAGCAGTTCTTC.